This TCR beta chain derives from a study of blood T cell repertoires in COVID-19. Study summary: Acute-phase and convalescent COVID-19 samples originated in the United States, Italy and Spain. PBMCs, B-cell-depleted T cells, or T cells were the source of the cDNA or gDNA that made up the material.

Method: immunoSEQ multiplex PCR; TCRdb's copy keeps in-frame clones and lacks some. Here the sample spans approximately 240,000 clones, more than 75% being singletons. Trimming took 5 bases from V and 6 from J; bases not matched to a gene: 5. This CDR3 contains 13 residues. Germline V CDR1 and CDR2: MDHEN, SYDVKM. This TCR was sampled from a man in his forties or fifties who had recovered from COVID-19. The chain recombines TRBV28 with TRBJ2-5, with 8 nucleotides matching TRBD1. Sequenced: peripheral blood. CDR3 amino acids: CASSGQGKKTQYF. CDR3 coding DNA: TGTGCCAGCAGTGGACAGGGAAAAAAGACCCAGTACTTC.